This passage covers 26 T cell receptor beta chains from one sample sequenced in a study of T cells in tuberculosis. Measured with immunoSEQ multiplex PCR; TCRdb has only the in-frame clones, and not every one. This sample has about 43,000 clones; around 94% occur once, and the top ten carry 1.9%. Sequencing was done on a sample of PBMCs. Every receptor here comes from a donor aged 5-35 years with latent tuberculosis or without tuberculosis infection. Some clones in this sample may be carry-over from other donors' samples.

About this clone: Other nucleotide sequences from this sample produce the same CDR3. The chain links TRBV6-1 to TRBJ2-2; no definite D call. Trimming cost V 4 bases and J 1 base, with 4 bases left between them. The CDR3 contains 13 residues. CDR1 is MNHNS and CDR2 is SASEGT in the germline V gene. The CDR3 DNA sequence: TGTGCCAGCAGTGCTGTGAACACCGGGGAGCTGTTTTTT. Its translation is CASSAVNTGELFF.

The chain carries TRBV7-3 and TRBJ2-7; no clear D. Trimming removed 1 base at V and 0 bases at J, with 7 bases between. The CDR3 is 14 residues long. Germline loops: CDR1 SGHTA, CDR2 FQGTGA. The CDR3: CASSLNSRSYEQYF. For the CDR3, the DNA is TGTGCCAGCAGCTTAAATTCCCGCTCCTACGAGCAGTACTTC.

The chain combines TRBV19 with TRBJ1-1; D is undetermined. This CDR3 has 12 residues. With 6 bases removed from V and 0 bases from J, the gap between germline ends came to 5 bases. The germline V gene has CDR1 LNHDA and CDR2 SQIVND (reference sequence). CDR3 nucleotide sequence: TGTGCCAGTAGCTTAGTGAACACTGAAGCTTTCTTT. Protein sequence: CASSLVNTEAFF. The entire variable domain, with the rest obtained from reference TRBV19 and TRBJ1-1, is as follows: DGGITQSPKYLFRKEGQNVTLSCEQNLNHDAMYWYRQDPGQGLRLIYYSQIVNDFQKGDIAEGYSVSREKKESFPLTVTSAQKNPTAFYLCASSLVNTEAFFGQGTRLTVV.

V usage is TRBV13 and J usage is TRBJ2-1, with a possible D match to TRBD2 (5 bases). Germline V gene lookup returns CDR1 PRHDT and CDR2 FYEKMQ (reference sequence). This CDR3 is 18 amino acids long. The germline V and J ends were trimmed by 2 bases and 8 bases, with 25 bases remaining between them. The CDR3 coding sequence is TGTGCCAGCAGCTTATTATCCGTGGAAGATCTCGGGATGGATGAGCAGTTCTTC. Its translation: CASSLLSVEDLGMDEQFF.

The chain has TRBV7-2 and TRBJ1-1, with 7 nucleotides matching TRBD1. The J segment lost 10 bases and the V segment lost 2 bases, leaving 4 bases of the junction unmatched. Germline CDR1 is SGHTA and CDR2 is FQGNSA. CDR3 length equals 12 residues. CDR3 DNA sequence: TGTGCCAGCAGCTTATTAGGGGGCGGAGCTTTCTTT. Its protein is CASSLLGGGAFF.

This clone was seen only once. This rearrangement joins TRBV2 to TRBJ1-1; 10 positions agree with TRBD1. In germline, CDR1 is SNHLY, CDR2 FYNNEI. This CDR3 spans 16 amino acids. V was pared by 6 bases and J by 5 bases, with 12 bases of the junction left unmatched. CDR3 sequence reads: CASRTNRDRGNTEAFF. The CDR3 DNA follows: TGTGCCAGCAGAACGAACCGGGACAGGGGTAATACTGAAGCTTTCTTT.

This chain joins TRBV7-8 and TRBJ2-1; D may be TRBD1 (6 bases). Trimming pared 4 bases from V and 0 bases from J, leaving 16 bases between. CDR3 length: 17 residues. Germline V gene lookup returns CDR1 SGHVS and CDR2 FQNEAQ. DNA of the CDR3: TGTGCCAGCAGCTCAATACTAGGACAGAGCTCCTACAATGAGCAGTTCTTC. It translates to CASSSILGQSSYNEQFF.

This clone was seen a single time. This chain links TRBV11-3 with TRBJ2-1; tentative D call: TRBD1 (5 bases). The germline V gene has CDR1 SGHNT and CDR2 YENEEA. The CDR3 covers 16 residues. The V gene lost 5 bases and the J gene lost 7 bases, with 21 bases spanning the gap. The CDR3 sequence is CASSQGGLWSKNEQFF. CDR3 bases: TGTGCCAGCAGCCAGGGTGGGTTGTGGAGCAAGAATGAGCAGTTCTTC.

V and J are TRBV4-2 and TRBJ1-2; 8 nucleotides match TRBD1. The CDR3 length is 15 residues. Per germline, CDR1 LGHNA and CDR2 YNFKEQ. Trimming removed 3 bases from V and 4 bases from J; junction bases left unmatched: 7. The CDR3 region is CASSHPKGQGYGYTF. The CDR3, as DNA: TGTGCCAGCAGCCACCCGAAAGGACAGGGCTATGGCTACACCTTC.

This clone was counted a few times. The chain links TRBV30 to TRBJ2-3; the match to TRBD1 covers 8 bases. The CDR3 sequence is 16 residues long. From germline, CDR1 is GTSNPN and CDR2 SVGIG (reference sequence). V gave up 3 bases and J gave up 3 bases; unmatched junction bases: 11. The CDR3 here is CAWRPVGQGFTDTQYF. In nucleotides, the CDR3 is TGTGCCTGGAGACCTGTCGGACAGGGATTTACAGATACGCAGTATTTT. Complete variable domain (other parts from reference TRBV30 and TRBJ2-3): SQTIHQWPATLVQPVGSPLSLECTVEGTSNPNLYWYRQAAGRGLQLLFYSVGIGQISSEVPQNLSASRPQDRQFILSSKKLLLSDSGFYLCAWRPVGQGFTDTQYFGPGTRLTVL.

The chain joins TRBV4-3 to TRBJ1-2; possible D gene TRBD1, 6 bases. Germline V gives CDR1 LGHNA, CDR2 YSLEER. V was pared by 0 bases and J by 4 bases, with 9 bases between. This CDR3 is 14 amino acids long. The CDR3 DNA reads TGCGCCAGCAGCCAAGAGGGCAGGGGCTATGGCTACACCTTC. Its translation is CASSQEGRGYGYTF.

V and J are TRBV29-1 and TRBJ2-7, with 9 positions matching TRBD1. CDR1 and CDR2 (germline): SQVTM, ANQGSEA. The CDR3 covers 13 residues. V lost 5 bases to trimming and J lost 5 bases; unmatched junction nucleotides: 7. The CDR3 DNA reads TGCAGCGTTAGGGACAGGGCCCACCACGAGCAGTACTTC. Protein sequence: CSVRDRAHHEQYF.

The chain links TRBV13 to TRBJ1-3, with TRBD1 matching over 9 bases. Germline lookup yields CDR1 PRHDT and CDR2 FYEKMQ (reference sequence). The CDR3 is 17 residues long. V dropped 5 bases and J dropped 0; count of bases not matched to a gene: 8. The CDR3 reads CASSTWTGESSGNTIYF. The CDR3 DNA follows: TGTGCCAGCAGCACCTGGACAGGGGAAAGCTCTGGAAACACCATATATTTT.

The rearrangement uses TRBV7-2 and TRBJ2-2; TRBD2 agrees at 7 bases. CDR1 and CDR2 from the germline V gene are SGHTA and FQGNSA. V dropped 4 bases and J dropped 6; count of bases not matched to a gene: 11. The CDR3 covers 16 residues. The CDR3, as DNA: TGTGCCAGCAGCTCCACCGGCGGGAGACGGGCCGGGGAGCTGTTTTTT. Amino acid sequence: CASSSTGGRRAGELFF.

The gene calls are TRBV11-2 and TRBJ2-3; possible D gene TRBD1, 6 bases. V was shortened by 4 bases and J by 0 bases, with 17 bases between the two germline ends. CDR1 and CDR2 (germline): SGHAT, FQNNGV. This CDR3 comprises 17 residues. CDR3 loop: CASSSPPGHSSTDTQYF. CDR3 DNA: TGTGCCAGCAGCTCCCCCCCGGGACACTCTAGCACAGATACGCAGTATTTT.

A single count supports this clone. The CDR3: CASRSGLAGDNEQFF. The CDR3 DNA sequence: TGTGCCAGCAGATCGGGACTAGCGGGAGACAATGAGCAGTTCTTC. The chain has TRBV27 and TRBJ2-1; 14 bases are a match to TRBD2. The trim removed 6 bases at V and 5 bases at J, leaving 3 bases unmatched. Germline lookup yields CDR1 MNHEY and CDR2 SMNVEV (reference sequence). The CDR3 contains 15 residues.

By share, this clone counts as medium-sized (0.01 to 0.1%). V is TRBV2 and J is TRBJ2-1; possibly TRBD2 for D (6 bases). Trimming removed 10 bases from V and 8 bases from J, with 15 bases in between. The CDR3 extends over 12 amino acids. Looked up from germline, CDR1 is SNHLY and CDR2 is FYNNEI. The CDR3 DNA follows: TGTGCCACTACCGCGGGAAGGCATGAGCAGTTCTTC. Its translation: CATTAGRHEQFF.

V and J are TRBV27 and TRBJ1-3; D is ambiguous. With 4 bases removed from V and 3 bases from J, the gap between germline ends came to 7 bases. The CDR3 covers 13 residues. The germline V gene has CDR1 MNHEY and CDR2 SMNVEV (reference sequence). The CDR3, as DNA: TGTGCCAGCAGTTCCCACGGTGGAAACACCATATATTTT. This codes for CASSSHGGNTIYF.

This chain joins TRBV5-6 and TRBJ2-2, with D unresolved. Germline V lookup: CDR1 SGHDT, CDR2 YYEEEE. V was trimmed by 5 bases and J by 0 bases, leaving 8 bases between them. The CDR3 is 14 amino acids. The CDR3, as DNA: TGTGCCAGCAGGTATGCGCCGAACACCGGGGAGCTGTTTTTT. Its translation: CASRYAPNTGELFF.

V is TRBV5-1 and J is TRBJ2-7, with TRBD2 matching 9 bases. The V gene end was trimmed by 2 bases and the J gene end by 4 bases; junction bases not matched to a gene: 4. Germline values: CDR1 SGHRS, CDR2 YFSETQ. The CDR3 contains 14 residues. The DNA of the CDR3 is TGCGCCAGCAGCTTAGCGGGAGGAAGGTACGAGCAGTACTTC. Amino acids: CASSLAGGRYEQYF.

The V and J genes are TRBV4-3 and TRBJ2-7, with D possibly being TRBD1 (5 bases). Germline V gene sequence: CDR1 LGHNA, CDR2 YSLEER. Trimming removed 0 bases at V and 0 bases at J, with 12 bases between. CDR3 size: 16 residues. CDR3 coding DNA: TGCGCCAGCAGCCAAGACATCGACAGAGCCTCCTACGAGCAGTACTTC. The encoded protein is CASSQDIDRASYEQYF.

This chain uses TRBV28 with TRBJ2-2, with a possible D match to TRBD1 (6 bases). Germline V CDR1 and CDR2: MDHEN, SYDVKM. The CDR3 is 14 amino acids. V was pared by 5 bases and J by 1 base, with 8 bases between. CDR3 protein: CASSVGQNTGELFF. DNA of the CDR3: TGTGCCAGCAGTGTGGGACAGAACACCGGGGAGCTGTTTTTT.

V and J are TRBV7-9 and TRBJ2-7; TRBD2 matches at 10 bases. CDR3 length: 11 amino acids. The V and J ends lost 5 bases and 12 bases, in that order; junction bases with no gene match: 4. Germline V gives CDR1 SEHNR, CDR2 FQNEAQ (reference sequence). The CDR3 nucleotides are TGTGCCAGCAGCGGAAGCGGGAGGGCGTACTTC. Its protein product is CASSGSGRAYF. Looking up the rest from reference TRBV7-9 and TRBJ2-7 gives the full variable domain: DTGVSQNPRHKITKRGQNVTFRCDPISEHNRLYWYRQTLGQGPEFLTYFQNEAQLEKSRLLSDRFSAERPKGSFSTLEIQRTEQGDSAMYLCASSGSGRAYFGPGTRLTVT.

This sequence joins TRBV6-1 and TRBJ2-5; unclear D gene. V was clipped by 5 bases and J by 7 bases, with 20 bases between them. Germline assignment: CDR1 MNHNS and CDR2 SASEGT. This CDR3 is built from 15 residues. The chain's CDR3 is CASSSHLDYLGTQYF. Here the CDR3 DNA reads TGTGCCAGCAGTTCTCACCTAGATTATTTAGGGACCCAGTACTTC.

This clone has just one count. The chain carries TRBV11-2 and TRBJ2-1; TRBD1 aligns across 7 bases. The CDR3 consists of 15 residues. The V gene's germline CDR1 is SGHAT and CDR2 FQNNGV. Losses at the gene ends were 8 bases for V and 4 bases for J; bases not matched to a gene: 11. The CDR3 sequence: CASQGLGQTYNEQFF. Here the CDR3 DNA reads TGTGCCAGCCAAGGGCTGGGACAGACATACAATGAGCAGTTCTTC.

The chain carries TRBV6-5 and TRBJ2-2, with D tentatively TRBD1 (6 bases). The CDR3 totals 14 residues. V was pared by 8 bases and J by 5 bases, with 15 bases between. The germline gives CDR1 MNHEY, CDR2 SVGAGI. CDR3 in DNA: TGTGCCAGCTCGCTCCAGGGGACGACCGGGGAGCTGTTTTTT. Protein product: CASSLQGTTGELFF.